This is a list of T cell receptor beta chains from one sample in a study of shared clonotypes between healthy human individuals. Sequencing was performed with immunoSEQ multiplex PCR; in TCRdb, only in-frame clones are kept and a portion is missing. This table has about 2.4 million clones, 93% appearing once. The specimen was naive CD4+ T cells from PBMCs. The receptors derive from a man aged 18 to 29 in good health. Some clones in this sample may be carry-over from other donors' samples. Each CDR3 is given with its conserved first and last residue.

TRBV15	TRBJ2-7	CATSRKTARGGVQYF
TRBV27	TRBJ2-7	CASSLIRGSPYEQYF
TRBV29-1	TRBJ2-7	CSVEVAGGFAEQYF
TRBV6-6	TRBJ2-7	CASSYAGAYEQYF
TRBV12-5	TRBJ2-5	CASGLDRRETQYF
TRBV27	TRBJ2-4	CASSSGLLAKNIQYF
TRBV7-9	TRBJ2-2	CASSPLSGELFF
TRBV10-3	TRBJ1-4	CAISRGRTGTNEKLFF
TRBV11-3	TRBJ2-1	CASSLRGLYNEQFF
TRBV7-3	TRBJ2-7	CASSKMVGEQYF
TRBV5-1	TRBJ2-3	CASSPVPSTDTQYF
TRBV5-4	TRBJ2-1	CASSLGTAYNEQFF
TRBV6-5	TRBJ2-7	CASSNNYEQYF
TRBV30	TRBJ1-5	CAWSAPLQPQHF
TRBV7-9	TRBJ2-7	CASSPRGSSYEQYF
TRBV6-6	TRBJ2-5	CASYRAGISAQETQYF
TRBV5-1	TRBJ1-2	CASSLETPTYGYTF
TRBV7-2	TRBJ2-7	CASSSLDAYEQYF
TRBV5-1	TRBJ2-2	CASSPAKTGLTGELFF
TRBV28	TRBJ1-6	CASSLQGIPLHF
TRBV2	TRBJ1-2	CASTSSGRSNYGYTF
TRBV27	TRBJ1-1	CASSLNRNTEAFF
TRBV28	TRBJ1-1	CASAPGVREAFF
TRBV11-2	TRBJ1-2	CASSLGSNYGYTF
TRBV10-1	TRBJ2-1	CASGASGTYNEQFF
TRBV7-2	TRBJ2-7	CASSLVLGLSSYEQYF
TRBV5-4	TRBJ2-7	CASSLARSQAPYEQYF
TRBV9	TRBJ2-2	CASKISGTNTGELFF
TRBV7-2	TRBJ2-2	CASSLTRTTNTGELFF
TRBV28	TRBJ1-3	CASRAPGETTIYF
TRBV6-1	TRBJ2-5	CASTLLAGGAETQYF
TRBV14	TRBJ1-5	CASSRLGGNQSQHF
TRBV7-9	TRBJ1-1	CASSLRGMNTEAFF
TRBV6-5	TRBJ2-7	CASSFSRTGFYEQYF
TRBV6-6	TRBJ2-3	CASRATATDTQYF
TRBV7-3	TRBJ2-1	CASSFEDNEQFF
TRBV5-4	TRBJ2-1	CASSSGTSGPSYNEQFF
TRBV29-1	TRBJ2-2	CSTQEELYTGELFF
TRBV2	TRBJ1-5	CASSGGRGDQPQHF
TRBV13	TRBJ1-4	CASSQATRATNEKLFF
TRBV9	TRBJ1-1	CASSVGSNTEAFF
TRBV27	.	CASSGWTSGTYEQYF
TRBV5-1	TRBJ1-3	CASSSSTFSGNTIYF
TRBV28	TRBJ2-1	CASSVTSGRRYEQFF
TRBV25-1	TRBJ1-2	CASSESGVLGYTF
TRBV29-1	TRBJ1-1	CSVSPRTENTEAFF
TRBV18	TRBJ2-4	CASSPDPGQPTKNIQYF
TRBV2	TRBJ1-5	CASRTGNHQPQHF
TRBV4-3	TRBJ2-3	CASSQGRGTDTQYF
TRBV12-2	TRBJ1-1	CASRLQADGNTEAFF
TRBV30	TRBJ2-1	CAWSLSPSYNEQFF
TRBV19	TRBJ1-5	CASSRTGTQPQHF
TRBV28	TRBJ1-2	CASRLDRDRGYTF